These 20 T cell receptor beta chains were all obtained from the same sample, sequenced in a study of T cells after yellow fever vaccination. MiXCR, run by TCRdb on the 5' RACE reads, gives a single entry per CDR3 protein. Counted here are approximately 70,000 distinct CDR3 sequences, about 6.5% occurring once; the ten biggest clones make up 37%. The material sequenced was CD8+ T cells sorted from PBMCs, taken roughly seven weeks after the first yellow fever vaccination. Receptors originate from a man aged 18 to 30 who received the YFV17D yellow fever vaccine.

This clonotype occurred many times. The chain has TRBV7-2 and TRBJ1-1, with D possibly being TRBD1 (5 bases). The V gene's germline CDR1 is SGHTA and CDR2 FQGNSA. V gave up 5 bases and J gave up 0 bases, with 16 bases separating them. CDR3 length: 16 amino acids. The CDR3, as DNA: TGTGCCAGCAGCATCGGCAGGGTATTCATGAACACTGAAGCTTTCTTT. Translated, it gives CASSIGRVFMNTEAFF.

This clonotype was observed many times. V is TRBV6-4 and J is TRBJ2-3, with 11 bases aligning to TRBD2. The V segment lost 0 bases and the J segment 4 bases; nucleotides outside the gene matches: 0. There are 15 residues in the CDR3. CDR1 is MRHNA, CDR2 SNTAGT, per germline. CDR3: CASSDSSGGADTQYF. The DNA of the CDR3 is TGTGCCAGCAGTGACTCTAGCGGGGGGGCAGATACGCAGTATTTT.

V and J are TRBV4-1 and TRBJ2-4; D is undetermined. The CDR3 length is 17 residues. V was pared by 0 bases and J by 3 bases, with 15 bases between. The V gene's germline CDR1 is MGHRA and CDR2 YSYEKL. The chain's CDR3 is CASSQDSGLLGKNIQYF. DNA of the CDR3: TGCGCCAGCAGCCAAGATTCTGGGCTGCTAGGCAAAAACATTCAGTACTTC.

This clonotype has more than one count but fewer than ten. This chain connects TRBV7-9 to TRBJ2-2; no definite D call. V lost 11 bases to trimming and J lost 4 bases, with 20 bases between them. Germline assignment: CDR1 SEHNR and CDR2 FQNEAQ (reference sequence). CDR3 size: 15 residues. The CDR3 reads CASPLGPRGTGELFF. The CDR3 bases are TGTGCCTCTCCACTCGGACCCCGCGGCACCGGGGAGCTGTTTTTT.

The chain carries TRBV5-1 and TRBJ1-4; no clear D gene. The CDR3 covers 16 residues. V lost 1 base and J 0 bases, leaving 10 bases between the germline ends. Germline V gives CDR1 SGHRS, CDR2 YFSETQ. Here the CDR3 reads CASSLTQPATNEKLFF. CDR3 DNA: TGCGCCAGCAGCTTGACACAACCCGCAACTAATGAAAAACTGTTTTTT.

This clonotype was counted only a few times. The rearrangement uses TRBV29-1 and TRBJ2-2; TRBD2 agrees at 7 bases. The CDR3 totals 14 residues. The germline V gene has CDR1 SQVTM and CDR2 ANQGSEA. Losses at the gene ends were 4 bases for V and 5 bases for J; bases not matched to a gene: 7. The CDR3 protein is CSVGAREGTGELFF. In DNA, the CDR3 is TGCAGCGTTGGAGCCAGGGAGGGGACCGGGGAGCTGTTTTTT.

A few counts support this clonotype. The rearrangement links TRBV5-6 to TRBJ2-1, with no clear D. The V end was cut by 2 bases, the J end by 4 bases, with 16 bases between. In germline, CDR1 is SGHDT, CDR2 YYEEEE. CDR3 length: 16 amino acids. The CDR3 protein is CASSFRPNPVYNEQFF. The CDR3 nucleotides are TGTGCCAGCAGCTTTCGACCGAACCCCGTATACAATGAGCAGTTCTTC.

This rearrangement joins TRBV20-1 to TRBJ2-1, with 9 nucleotides matching TRBD2. J lost 8 bases, V lost 5 bases, and 13 bases had no gene match. Germline loops: CDR1 DFQATT, CDR2 SNEGSKA (reference sequence). The CDR3 spans 15 residues. The CDR3 protein is CSAAPGTSKLDEQFF. In DNA form, the CDR3 reads TGCAGTGCTGCCCCCGGGACTAGCAAGTTGGATGAGCAGTTCTTC.

This clonotype occurred many times. The chain couples TRBV7-3 to TRBJ2-1; D ambiguous. This CDR3 is 13 amino acids long. Trimming removed 1 base at V and 3 bases at J, with 4 bases between. CDR1 is SGHTA, CDR2 FQGTGA, per germline. Here the CDR3 reads CASSLMGYNEQFF. The CDR3, as DNA: TGTGCCAGCAGCTTAATGGGCTACAATGAGCAGTTCTTC.

This chain uses TRBV7-8 with TRBJ2-1, with D perhaps matching TRBD1 (5 bases). The V and J ends lost 5 bases and 8 bases respectively, with 10 bases between them. Germline assignment: CDR1 SGHVS and CDR2 FQNEAQ. The CDR3 has 12 residues. The CDR3 protein is CASSGRADEQFF. The CDR3 DNA follows: TGTGCCAGCAGCGGCAGGGCCGATGAGCAGTTCTTC. The complete variable domain, with remaining parts taken from reference TRBV7-8 and TRBJ2-1, reads GAGVSQSPRYKVAKRGQDVALRCDPISGHVSLFWYQQALGQGPEFLTYFQNEAQLDKSGLPSDRFFAERPEGSVSTLKIQRTQQEDSAVYLCASSGRADEQFFGPGTRLTVL.

This clonotype was recorded many times. The chain employs TRBV7-6 and TRBJ2-3, with 7 bases fitting TRBD1. This CDR3 contains 14 residues. Losses at the gene ends were 4 bases for V and 4 bases for J; bases not matched to a gene: 5. Germline lookup yields CDR1 SGHVS and CDR2 FNYEAQ. The CDR3 loop is CASSYMTGSDTQYF. The CDR3 bases are TGTGCCAGCAGCTACATGACAGGGTCAGATACGCAGTATTTT.

The rearrangement joins TRBV2 to TRBJ2-1, with 10 bases matching TRBD2. Trimming at V came to 11 bases and at J to 8 bases, leaving 12 bases not matched to a gene. This CDR3 spans 14 amino acids. Germline V CDR1 and CDR2: SNHLY, FYNNEI. The CDR3 region has the DNA TGTGCCTGCTGGGCTAGCGGGGGAATAGATGAGCAGTTCTTC. Translation: CACWASGGIDEQFF.

This clonotype was observed many times. V and J are TRBV20-1 and TRBJ2-1; TRBD2 matches at 8 bases. CDR1 DFQATT and CDR2 SNEGSKA come from the germline V gene (reference sequence). Trimming cost V 6 bases and J 9 bases; bases outside gene matches: 7. The length of the CDR3 is 12 residues. The CDR3: CSAEGLVFEQFF. The CDR3 nucleotides are TGCAGTGCAGAGGGACTAGTTTTTGAGCAGTTCTTC.

This clonotype came up many times. The chain joins TRBV12-5 to TRBJ2-1; TRBD1 matches 7 bases. J gave up 10 bases and V 3 bases, and 12 bases lay outside the gene matches. The CDR3 sequence is 15 residues long. Germline V gene lookup returns CDR1 LGHNT and CDR2 FRNRAP. CDR3: CASGFSGTANVEQFF. The CDR3 coding sequence is TGTGCTAGTGGTTTTAGTGGGACAGCAAATGTAGAGCAGTTCTTC.

The chain carries TRBV27 and TRBJ2-1, with 7 bases matching TRBD2. This CDR3 has 16 residues. Trimming took 3 bases from V and 4 from J; bases not matched to a gene: 9. CDR1 MNHEY and CDR2 SMNVEV come from the germline V gene (reference sequence). CDR3 region: CASSLGTTPSYNEQFF. The CDR3 DNA reads as TGTGCCAGCAGTTTGGGGACTACTCCTTCGTACAATGAGCAGTTCTTC.

This clonotype occurred a few times. The V gene is TRBV24-1, the J gene TRBJ2-3; the D gene could be TRBD1 or TRBD2 (6 bases each). Germline V CDR1 and CDR2: KGHDR, SFDVKD. Trimming cost V 3 bases and J 0 bases, with 12 bases left between them. This CDR3 contains 16 residues. This CDR3 is CATSDLRGTSTDTQYF. CDR3 DNA: TGTGCCACCAGTGATCTTCGGGGGACAAGCACAGATACGCAGTATTTT.

In this sample, this clonotype turned up a few times. The rearrangement links TRBV4-1 to TRBJ2-3, with 9 bases identical to TRBD1. The V gene end was trimmed by 0 bases and the J gene end by 7 bases; junction bases not matched to a gene: 2. CDR1 MGHRA and CDR2 YSYEKL come from the germline V gene. This CDR3 region has 14 residues. CDR3 amino acids: CASSQEGQGYTQYF. As DNA, the CDR3 is TGCGCCAGCAGCCAAGAGGGACAGGGATATACGCAGTATTTT.

This clonotype was seen repeatedly, ten times or more. The CDR3 region has the DNA TGTGCCACCAGCAGAGATCCTAGCGGAAACATTCAGTACTTC. This sequence encodes CATSRDPSGNIQYF. The V gene is TRBV15, the J gene TRBJ2-4; 7 bases match TRBD2. Germline trimming cut 0 bases from V and 6 bases from J; bases unmatched to any gene: 2. Per germline, CDR1 LNHNV and CDR2 YYDKDF (reference sequence). The length of the CDR3 is 14 residues.

This clonotype was seen ten or more times. The rearrangement links TRBV7-3 to TRBJ2-3; no clear D gene. The V end lost 1 base, the J end lost 2 bases, and 16 bases lay between the germline ends. The CDR3 has 17 amino acids. The germline gives CDR1 SGHTA, CDR2 FQGTGA. In DNA, the CDR3 is TGTGCCAGCAGCTTAAACCCCTGGGGTAGCTCCACAGATACGCAGTATTTT. Its protein is CASSLNPWGSSTDTQYF.

This chain connects TRBV5-6 to TRBJ2-5; 7 nucleotides line up with TRBD1. Trimming removed 4 bases from V and 4 bases from J; junction bases left unmatched: 7. The CDR3 consists of 14 residues. Germline V gene sequence: CDR1 SGHDT, CDR2 YYEEEE. The CDR3 DNA reads as TGTGCCAGCAGCGCGAGACAGGGCGGAGAGACCCAGTACTTC. Translated, it gives CASSARQGGETQYF.